Presented here are 14 T cell receptor beta chains from one specimen sequenced in a study of immune evolution from preneoplasia to lung adenocarcinoma. The protocol was immunoSEQ multiplex PCR, while the TCRdb copy is restricted to in-frame clones and leaves out a portion. The sample holds about 9,900 clones, about 88% seen once. The source material was FFPE invasive lung adenocarcinoma tissue. These receptor sequences come from a person aged 65-85 years with invasive lung adenocarcinoma. Some clones in this sample may be carry-over from other donors' samples.

Concerning this clone: This specimen includes other DNA sequences encoding the same CDR3. The chain couples TRBV5-8 to TRBJ1-1, with D perhaps TRBD1 (6 bases). The CDR3 is 14 amino acids. The V gene's germline CDR1 is SGHTS and CDR2 YDEGEE. V dropped 2 bases and J dropped 5 bases, with 13 bases sitting between them. For the CDR3, the DNA is TGTGCCAGCAGCTTACAGGGAGGTGAAACTGAAGCTTTCTTT. Translated, it gives CASSLQGGETEAFF.

This clone was seen once. The rearrangement uses TRBV28 and TRBJ1-1, with a possible D match to TRBD1 (5 bases). CDR1 MDHEN and CDR2 SYDVKM come from the germline V gene. The germline V and J ends were trimmed by 2 bases and 5 bases, with 12 bases remaining between them. The CDR3 is made up of 14 amino acids. The CDR3 DNA follows: TGTGCCAGCAGTTTAACCCGGGGGGGGACTGAAGCTTTCTTT. Translating gives CASSLTRGGTEAFF. The full variable domain, in which reference TRBV28 and TRBJ1-1 provide the parts outside the CDR3, is DVKVTQSSRYLVKRTGEKVFLECVQDMDHENMFWYRQDPGLGLRLIYFSYDVKMKEKGDIPEGYSVSREKKERFSLILESASTNQTSMYLCASSLTRGGTEAFFGQGTRLTVV.

V gene TRBV29-1 combines with J gene TRBJ2-6, with D perhaps matching TRBD1 or TRBD2 (5 bases each). This CDR3 has 13 amino acids. V lost 1 base and J lost 4, with 5 bases in between. From germline, CDR1 is SQVTM and CDR2 ANQGSEA. CDR3 DNA: TGCAGCGTTGAAGGGGACGGGGCCAACGTCCTGACTTTC. This translates into CSVEGDGANVLTF.

The rearrangement uses TRBV27 and TRBJ2-1; 8 bases align to TRBD2. In germline, CDR1 is MNHEY, CDR2 SMNVEV (reference sequence). The CDR3 is 14 amino acids. Germline trimming cut 8 bases from V and 5 bases from J; bases unmatched to any gene: 8. The CDR3 loop is CASGRAGGNNEQFF. The CDR3 bases are TGTGCCAGCGGCCGGGCGGGAGGAAACAATGAGCAGTTCTTC.

The chain links TRBV28 to TRBJ2-7; TRBD2 agrees at 10 bases. Germline CDR1 reads MDHEN; CDR2 reads SYDVKM. CDR3 length: 14 amino acids. The V gene end was trimmed by 7 bases and the J gene end by 0 bases; junction bases not matched to a gene: 3. DNA for the CDR3: TGTGCCAGCACCAGCGGGGGGGGCTCCTACGAGCAGTACTTC. Its protein product is CASTSGGGSYEQYF.

This chain uses TRBV7-9 with TRBJ2-7, with TRBD2 matching over 13 bases. Per the germline V gene, CDR1 is SEHNR and CDR2 is FQNEAQ (reference sequence). The CDR3 covers 16 residues. J was trimmed by 3 bases and V by 5 bases; bases with no gene match: 7. CDR3 bases: TGTGCCAGCAGCCGGACTAGCGGGAGTAATTACTACGAGCAGTACTTC. Amino acid sequence: CASSRTSGSNYYEQYF.

The chain couples TRBV7-9 to TRBJ1-1; TRBD1 matches 7 bases. This CDR3 spans 12 amino acids. After removal of 4 bases from V and 8 bases from J, the junction contained 4 bases not matched to a gene. CDR1 is SEHNR and CDR2 is FQNEAQ in the germline V gene (reference sequence). The CDR3 DNA reads as TGTGCCAGCAGCTATCGACAGGGCGAAGCTTTCTTT. Translated, it gives CASSYRQGEAFF.

This clone was observed a handful of times. This chain joins TRBV2 and TRBJ1-2; 9 bases map to TRBD1. The CDR3 spans 13 residues. Germline V gene data show CDR1 as SNHLY and CDR2 as FYNNEI. V lost 7 bases to trimming and J lost 5 bases; unmatched junction nucleotides: 5. CDR3 in amino acids: CASIPGTGYGYTF. In DNA, the CDR3 is TGTGCCAGCATCCCCGGGACAGGGTATGGCTACACCTTC.

The chain links TRBV9 to TRBJ2-2; D is uncertain. In germline, CDR1 is SGDLS, CDR2 YYNGEE. V lost 3 bases and J lost 6, with 6 bases in between. This CDR3 contains 12 residues. The DNA of the CDR3 is TGTGCCAGCAGCGCGATATCCGGGGAGCTGTTTTTT. Protein: CASSAISGELFF.

Concerning this clone itself: The sample contains more than one DNA sequence encoding this CDR3. The J gene is TRBJ2-6, the V gene TRBV5-8; unclear D gene. V lost 0 bases and J lost 4, with 8 bases in between. CDR3 length equals 15 residues. CDR1 is SGHTS and CDR2 is YDEGEE in the germline V gene. The CDR3 nucleotides read TGTGCCAGCAGCTTGGAAGTATCGGGGGCCAACGTCCTGACTTTC. This translates into CASSLEVSGANVLTF. The whole variable domain, filled in from reference TRBV5-8 and TRBJ2-6, reads EAGVTQSPTHLIKTRGQQATLRCSPISGHTSVYWYQQALGLGLQFLLWYDEGEERNRGNFPPRFSGRQFPNYSSELNVNALELEDSALYLCASSLEVSGANVLTFGAGSRLTVL.

This clone was seen a single time. The J gene is TRBJ2-5, the V gene TRBV7-8; 8 positions match TRBD2. CDR1 is SGHVS, CDR2 FQNEAQ, per germline. This CDR3 contains 15 residues. V trimming: 5 bases; J trimming: 3 bases; junction bases outside the gene matches: 8. The CDR3 sequence: CASSAELAEEETQYF. In DNA form, the CDR3 reads TGTGCCAGCAGCGCAGAACTAGCGGAGGAAGAGACCCAGTACTTC.

The chain is built from TRBV30 and TRBJ2-7, with 7 bases fitting TRBD2. The germline V gene has CDR1 GTSNPN and CDR2 SVGIG (reference sequence). V trimming: 5 bases; J trimming: 8 bases; junction bases outside the gene matches: 3. The CDR3 extends over 10 amino acids. CDR3 DNA: TGTGCCTGGGGGGGGACTAAGCAGTACTTC. Translation gives CAWGGTKQYF.

The chain links TRBV29-1 to TRBJ1-3; no clear D gene. The V gene's germline CDR1 is SQVTM and CDR2 ANQGSEA. The ends were cut back, 5 bases at V and 2 bases at J, with 10 bases in the middle. The CDR3 consists of 13 residues. DNA of the CDR3: TGCAGCGTTCGGCAGACAACTGGAAACACCATATATTTT. Encoded protein: CSVRQTTGNTIYF.

The chain joins TRBV5-1 to TRBJ2-3; D unclear. This CDR3 is built from 15 residues. The V gene lost 0 bases and the J gene lost 0 bases, with 8 bases spanning the gap. Per germline, CDR1 SGHRS and CDR2 YFSETQ. The CDR3 DNA follows: TGCGCCAGCAGCTTGGACGGAAGGAGCACAGATACGCAGTATTTT. As protein: CASSLDGRSTDTQYF.